A selection of T cell receptor beta chains follows, all from one sample in a study of T-cell reconstitution after alpha-beta-depleted transplantation in children. TCRdb processed the PCR reads anew with MiXCR; each CDR3 protein has one entry. The sample includes about 470,000 distinct CDR3 sequences, roughly 44% of them seen just once. The specimen comprised PBMCs, sampled before TCRalphabeta/CD19-depleted stem cell transplant. The source of these receptors is a girl between 2 and 10 years old with aplastic anemia, due to receive a stem cell transplant. CDR3s include the opening cysteine and the closing phenylalanine or tryptophan. D genes are given only for firm matches. Clone size is not always given. Where it is, it says once, few, many or a class for expanded clones.

d_call | clone_size | j_call | v_call | cdr3_aa | cdr3_nt
NA | NA | TRBJ2-7 | TRBV29-1 | CSVRDYEQYF | TGCAGCGTCCGGGACTACGAGCAGTACTTC
TRBD2 | NA | TRBJ2-2 | TRBV10-2 | CACSDGSGRTTGELFF | TGCGCCTGCAGCGATGGTAGCGGGAGGACCACCGGGGAGCTGTTTTTT
NA | few | TRBJ1-2 | TRBV6-5 | CASSYSSPGINGYTF | TGTGCCAGCAGTTACTCCTCGCCTGGCATCAATGGCTACACCTTC
NA | many | TRBJ2-7 | TRBV5-6 | CASSSPDGPRGEQYF | TGTGCCAGCAGCTCTCCAGACGGACCTCGGGGCGAGCAGTACTTC
TRBD2 | NA | TRBJ2-4 | TRBV4-2 | CASSQDLASGILKNIQYF | TGTGCCAGCAGCCAAGATTTGGCTAGCGGGATTCTGAAAAACATTCAGTACTTC
TRBD1 | NA | TRBJ1-2 | TRBV29-1 | CSVGQDYGYTF | TGCAGCGTGGGACAGGACTATGGCTACACCTTC
NA | NA | TRBJ2-1 | TRBV3-1 | CASSRQGDFNEQFF | TGTGCCAGCAGCCGCCAAGGGGACTTCAATGAGCAGTTCTTC
NA | few | TRBJ1-1 | TRBV27 | CASSFGDMNTEAFF | TGTGCCAGCAGTTTCGGGGATATGAACACTGAAGCTTTCTTT
TRBD2 | NA | TRBJ2-1 | TRBV7-8 | CASSLVGGAIAQFF | TGTGCCAGCAGCTTAGTCGGGGGGGCGATTGCGCAGTTCTTC
NA | few | TRBJ2-5 | TRBV4-1 | CASSQGVAAGQETQYF | TGCGCCAGCAGCCAAGGGGTGGCTGCGGGCCAAGAGACCCAGTACTTC
TRBD2 | NA | TRBJ2-4 | TRBV28 | CASSSSGSRAKNIQYF | TGTGCCAGCAGTTCTAGCGGGAGTAGAGCCAAAAACATTCAGTACTTC
NA | NA | TRBJ2-1 | TRBV3-1 | CASSQELEKQFF | TGTGCCAGCAGCCAAGAGCTTGAAAAGCAGTTCTTC
NA | NA | TRBJ2-5 | TRBV29-1 | CSVDTGVETQYF | TGCAGCGTTGACACAGGAGTAGAGACCCAGTACTTC
TRBD2 | NA | TRBJ2-5 | TRBV7-9 | CASSHIPRASGQETQYF | TGTGCCAGCTCTCATATACCGAGGGCTAGCGGCCAAGAGACCCAGTACTTC
NA | few | TRBJ2-5 | TRBV29-1 | CSALGGSQETQYF | TGCAGCGCCCTAGGGGGGAGCCAAGAGACCCAGTACTTC
TRBD1 | many | TRBJ1-4 | TRBV28 | CASRGQGTEKLFF | TGTGCCAGCAGGGGACAGGGGACCGAAAAACTGTTTTTT
NA | NA | TRBJ1-2 | TRBV12-3/TRBV12-4 | CASRHQGSYGYTF | TGTGCCAGCAGACACCAGGGTTCCTATGGCTACACCTTC
NA | NA | TRBJ1-6 | TRBV7-2 | CASSLGYGDSYNSPLHF | TGTGCCAGCAGCTTAGGTTATGGGGACTCCTATAATTCACCCCTCCACTTT
NA | NA | TRBJ2-7 | TRBV4-1 | CASSQDVSRRGEQYF | TGCGCCAGCAGCCAAGACGTCTCTAGAAGGGGCGAGCAGTACTTC
NA | NA | TRBJ1-6 | TRBV12-3/TRBV12-4 | CASSSRGNSPLHF | TGTGCCAGCAGTTCTAGGGGTAACTCACCCCTCCACTTT
TRBD2 | NA | TRBJ2-5 | TRBV24-1 | CATSDFVAGEAETQYF | TGTGCCACCAGTGATTTTGTTGCGGGAGAGGCAGAGACCCAGTACTTC
NA | few | TRBJ1-2 | TRBV27 | CASSRALSHYGYTF | TGTGCCAGCAGCCGGGCCCTCTCCCATTATGGCTACACCTTC
TRBD2 | NA | TRBJ2-5 | TRBV20-1 | CSANPFSWLAGAQETQYF | TGCAGTGCTAACCCATTCTCGTGGCTAGCGGGGGCCCAAGAGACCCAGTACTTC
TRBD1 | many | TRBJ2-2 | TRBV28 | CASSPSTDRGYTGELFF | TGTGCCAGCAGTCCCTCAACTGACAGGGGATACACCGGGGAGCTGTTTTTT
NA | few | TRBJ2-7 | TRBV5-1 | CASSLADNYEQYF | TGCGCCAGCAGCTTGGCGGATAACTACGAGCAGTACTTC
TRBD1 | NA | TRBJ1-4 | TRBV7-3 | CASSGLTGATNEKLFF | TGTGCCAGCAGCGGTTTGACAGGGGCAACTAATGAAAAACTGTTTTTT
TRBD2 | NA | TRBJ2-3 | TRBV20-1 | CSAGLAGSFTQYF | TGCAGTGCGGGACTAGCGGGGAGTTTTACGCAGTATTTT
TRBD1 | few | TRBJ2-6 | TRBV29-1 | CSVEVTRDRGIGANVLTF | TGCAGCGTTGAAGTTACCAGGGACAGGGGCATTGGGGCCAACGTCCTGACTTTC
TRBD1 | many | TRBJ1-1 | TRBV29-1 | CSVDDRENTEAFF | TGCAGCGTTGATGACAGGGAGAACACTGAAGCTTTCTTT
TRBD2 | NA | TRBJ2-7 | TRBV20-1 | CSDVTSGVGLYEQYF | TGCAGTGATGTGACTAGCGGTGTGGGGCTATACGAGCAGTACTTC
TRBD2 | NA | TRBJ2-3 | TRBV20-1 | CSASGAGGTDTQYF | TGCAGTGCTTCCGGAGCGGGGGGAACCGATACGCAGTATTTT
NA | many | TRBJ2-2 | TRBV20-1 | CSAQRENTGELFF | TGCAGTGCCCAAAGGGAGAACACCGGGGAGCTGTTTTTT
TRBD2 | NA | TRBJ2-2 | TRBV5-5 | CASSAGLAGGGTGELFF | TGTGCCAGCAGCGCGGGACTAGCGGGAGGCGGCACCGGGGAGCTGTTTTTT
NA | many | TRBJ2-7 | TRBV5-1 | CASSFPGDEQYF | TGCGCCAGCAGCTTTCCAGGGGACGAGCAGTACTTC
NA | once | TRBJ1-2 | TRBV20-1 | CSATRNNYGYTF | TGCAGTGCTACCAGGAATAACTATGGCTACACCTTC
NA | NA | TRBJ1-6 | TRBV7-2 | CASSLEAGTTNSPLHF | TGTGCCAGCAGCTTAGAGGCCGGGACAACTAATTCACCCCTCCACTTT
TRBD1 | few | TRBJ1-2 | TRBV7-9 | CASSSEGGSYGYTF | TGTGCCAGCAGCTCCGAAGGGGGCAGCTATGGCTACACCTTC
NA | NA | TRBJ2-1 | TRBV20-1 | CSAGGQFNNEQFF | TGCAGTGCTGGGGGCCAGTTCAACAATGAGCAGTTCTTC
NA | NA | TRBJ2-1 | TRBV6-2/TRBV6-3 | CASSYAPLLQFF | TGTGCCAGCAGTTACGCCCCGCTCCTTCAGTTCTTC
NA | NA | TRBJ2-3 | TRBV20-1 | CSAPGLVFTDTQYF | TGCAGTGCCCCCGGGCTAGTCTTCACAGATACGCAGTATTTT
TRBD1 | NA | TRBJ2-7 | TRBV5-1 | CASSHNRGMGYEQYF | TGCGCCAGCAGCCACAACAGGGGTATGGGGTACGAGCAGTACTTC
NA | NA | TRBJ2-3 | TRBV5-1 | CASSGARGGSSDTQYF | TGCGCCAGCAGCGGCGCTAGGGGGGGTTCATCGGATACGCAGTATTTT
TRBD1 | many | TRBJ1-5 | TRBV7-9 | CASSFGDRDNQPQHF | TGTGCCAGCAGCTTCGGTGACAGGGACAATCAGCCCCAGCATTTT
TRBD1 | few | TRBJ2-7 | TRBV9 | CASSVTPGQGVNEQYF | TGTGCCAGCAGCGTAACCCCGGGACAGGGTGTCAACGAGCAGTACTTC
TRBD2 | NA | TRBJ2-5 | TRBV15 | CATSRVAGVQETQYF | TGTGCCACCAGCAGAGTGGCGGGAGTACAAGAGACCCAGTACTTC
NA | many | TRBJ1-1 | TRBV5-1 | CASSLGQEKNTEAFF | TGCGCCAGCAGCTTGGGACAGGAAAAGAACACTGAAGCTTTCTTT
TRBD1 | once | TRBJ2-2 | TRBV5-1 | CASSSRGPGELFF | TGCGCCAGCAGCTCAAGGGGGCCCGGGGAGCTGTTTTTT
NA | NA | TRBJ1-5 | TRBV6-1 | CASSERGGRGVNQPQHF | TGTGCCAGCAGTGAACGGGGCGGCAGGGGAGTCAATCAGCCCCAGCATTTT
TRBD2 | NA | TRBJ2-1 | TRBV27 | CATSGSLGNEQFF | TGTGCGACTAGCGGGAGTTTGGGTAATGAGCAGTTCTTC
NA | NA | TRBJ1-6 | TRBV5-6 | CASSLVGLGGTPLHF | TGTGCCAGCAGCTTGGTGGGTCTAGGAGGAACACCCCTCCACTTT
NA | few | TRBJ2-1 | TRBV2 | CASSELTRGYYNEQFF | TGTGCCAGCAGTGAACTTACAAGGGGGTACTACAATGAGCAGTTCTTC
NA | NA | TRBJ2-5 | TRBV28 | CASSLIRIQETQYF | TGTGCCAGCAGTTTGATAAGGATCCAAGAGACCCAGTACTTC